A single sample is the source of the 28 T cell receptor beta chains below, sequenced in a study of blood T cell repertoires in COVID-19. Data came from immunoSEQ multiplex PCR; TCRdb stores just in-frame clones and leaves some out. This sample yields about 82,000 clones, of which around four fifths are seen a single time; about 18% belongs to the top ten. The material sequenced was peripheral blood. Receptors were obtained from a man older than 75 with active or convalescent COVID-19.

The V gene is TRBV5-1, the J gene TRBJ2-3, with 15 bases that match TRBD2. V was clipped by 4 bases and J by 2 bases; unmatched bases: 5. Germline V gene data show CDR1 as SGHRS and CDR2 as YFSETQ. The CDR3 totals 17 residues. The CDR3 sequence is CASSQGLAGGPTDTQYF. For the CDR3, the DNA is TGCGCCAGCAGCCAGGGACTAGCGGGGGGCCCCACAGATACGCAGTATTTT.

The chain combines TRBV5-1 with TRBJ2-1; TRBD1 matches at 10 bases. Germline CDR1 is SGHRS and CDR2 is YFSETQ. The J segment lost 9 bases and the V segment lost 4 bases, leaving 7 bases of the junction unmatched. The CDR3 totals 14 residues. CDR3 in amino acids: CASSMGQGRVEQFF. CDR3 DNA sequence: TGCGCCAGCAGCATGGGACAGGGGCGGGTTGAGCAGTTCTTC.

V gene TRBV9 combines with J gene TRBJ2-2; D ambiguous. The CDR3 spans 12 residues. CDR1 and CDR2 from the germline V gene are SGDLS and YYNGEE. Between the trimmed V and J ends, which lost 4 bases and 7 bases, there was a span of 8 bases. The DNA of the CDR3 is TGTGCCAGCAGCTCGGTTGGCGGGGAGCTGTTTTTT. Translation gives CASSSVGGELFF. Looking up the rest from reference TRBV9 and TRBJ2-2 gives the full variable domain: DSGVTQTPKHLITATGQRVTLRCSPRSGDLSVYWYQQSLDQGLQFLIQYYNGEERAKGNILERFSAQQFPDLHSELNLSSLELGDSALYFCASSSVGGELFFGEGSRLTVL.

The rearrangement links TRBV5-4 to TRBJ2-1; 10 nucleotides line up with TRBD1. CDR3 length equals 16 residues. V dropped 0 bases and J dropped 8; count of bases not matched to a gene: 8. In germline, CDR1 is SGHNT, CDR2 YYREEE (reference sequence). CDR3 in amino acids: CASSLGSGTGVYEQFF. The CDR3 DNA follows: TGTGCCAGCAGCTTGGGGTCGGGGACAGGGGTCTATGAGCAGTTCTTC.

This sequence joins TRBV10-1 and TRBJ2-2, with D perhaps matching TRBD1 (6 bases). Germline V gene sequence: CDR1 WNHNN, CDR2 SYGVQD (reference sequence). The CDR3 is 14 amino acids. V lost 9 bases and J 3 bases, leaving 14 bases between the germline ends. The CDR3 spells CASRESGDTGELFF. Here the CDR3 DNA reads TGCGCCAGTAGGGAGTCAGGGGACACCGGGGAGCTGTTTTTT.

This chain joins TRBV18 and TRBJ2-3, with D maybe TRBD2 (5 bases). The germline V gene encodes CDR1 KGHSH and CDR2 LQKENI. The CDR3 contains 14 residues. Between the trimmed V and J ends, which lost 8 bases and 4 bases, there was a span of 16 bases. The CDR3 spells CASHGVGGSDTQYF. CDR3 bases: TGTGCCAGCCACGGTGTTGGCGGGTCAGATACGCAGTATTTT.

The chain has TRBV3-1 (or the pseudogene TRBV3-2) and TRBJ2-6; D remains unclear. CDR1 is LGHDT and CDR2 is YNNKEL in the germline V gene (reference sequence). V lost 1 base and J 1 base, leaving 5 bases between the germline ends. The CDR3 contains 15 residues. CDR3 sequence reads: CASSQGRSGANVLTF. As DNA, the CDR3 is TGTGCCAGCAGCCAAGGGAGATCTGGGGCCAACGTCCTGACTTTC.

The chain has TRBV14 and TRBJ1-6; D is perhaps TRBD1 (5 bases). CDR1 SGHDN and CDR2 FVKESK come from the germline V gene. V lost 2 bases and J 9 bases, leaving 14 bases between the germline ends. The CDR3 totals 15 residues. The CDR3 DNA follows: TGTGCCAGCAGCCAAATGGCAGGGAATACTTCACCCCTCCACTTT. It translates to CASSQMAGNTSPLHF.

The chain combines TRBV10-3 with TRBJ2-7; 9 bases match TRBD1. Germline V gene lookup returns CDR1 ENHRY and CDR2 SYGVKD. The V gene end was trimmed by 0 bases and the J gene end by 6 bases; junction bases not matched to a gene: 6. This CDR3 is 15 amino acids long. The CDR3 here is CAISESGQGVSEQYV. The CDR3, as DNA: TGTGCCATCAGTGAGTCGGGACAGGGAGTCTCCGAGCAGTACGTC.

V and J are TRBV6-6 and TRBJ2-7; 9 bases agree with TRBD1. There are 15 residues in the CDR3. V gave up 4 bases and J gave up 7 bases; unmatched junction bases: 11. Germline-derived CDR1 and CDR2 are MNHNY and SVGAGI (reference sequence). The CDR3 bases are TGTGCCAGCAGTTCGTCTGGACAGGGGATAAGGGAGCAGTACGTC. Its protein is CASSSSGQGIREQYV.

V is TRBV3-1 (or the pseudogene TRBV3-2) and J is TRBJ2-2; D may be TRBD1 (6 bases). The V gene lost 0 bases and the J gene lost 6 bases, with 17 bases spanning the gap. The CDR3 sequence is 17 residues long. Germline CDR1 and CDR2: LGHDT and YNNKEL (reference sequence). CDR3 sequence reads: CASSQDLAHRVAGELFF. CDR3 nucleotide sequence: TGTGCCAGCAGCCAAGATTTAGCCCACAGGGTAGCCGGGGAGCTGTTTTTT.

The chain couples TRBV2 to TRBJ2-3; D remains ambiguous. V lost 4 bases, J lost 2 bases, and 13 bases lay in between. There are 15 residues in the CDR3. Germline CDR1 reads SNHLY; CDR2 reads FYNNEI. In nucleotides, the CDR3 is TGTGCCAGCAGTGTGCAGGTCCCCAACACAGATACGCAGTATTTT. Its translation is CASSVQVPNTDTQYF.

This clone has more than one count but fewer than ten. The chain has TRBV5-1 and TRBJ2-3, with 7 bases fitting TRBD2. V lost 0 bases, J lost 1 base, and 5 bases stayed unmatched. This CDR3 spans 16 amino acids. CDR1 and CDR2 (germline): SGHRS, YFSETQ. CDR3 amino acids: CASSLVGLAGTDTQYF. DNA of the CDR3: TGCGCCAGCAGCTTGGTAGGCCTAGCGGGCACAGATACGCAGTATTTT.

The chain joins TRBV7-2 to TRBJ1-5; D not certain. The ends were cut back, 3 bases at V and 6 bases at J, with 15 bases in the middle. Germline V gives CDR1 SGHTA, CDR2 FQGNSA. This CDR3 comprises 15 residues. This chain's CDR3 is CASSFFLDKTQPQHF. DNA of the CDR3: TGTGCCAGCAGCTTTTTCCTCGACAAGACTCAGCCCCAGCATTTT.

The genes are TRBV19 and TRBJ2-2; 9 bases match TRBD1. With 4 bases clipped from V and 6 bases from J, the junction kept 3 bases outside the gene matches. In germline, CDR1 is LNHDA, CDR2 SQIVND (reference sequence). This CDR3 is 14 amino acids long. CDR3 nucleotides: TGTGCCAGTAGTAGGGACAGGGTGGCCGGGGAGCTGTTTTTT. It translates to CASSRDRVAGELFF. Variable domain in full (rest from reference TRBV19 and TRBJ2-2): DGGITQSPKYLFRKEGQNVTLSCEQNLNHDAMYWYRQDPGQGLRLIYYSQIVNDFQKGDIAEGYSVSREKKESFPLTVTSAQKNPTAFYLCASSRDRVAGELFFGEGSRLTVL.

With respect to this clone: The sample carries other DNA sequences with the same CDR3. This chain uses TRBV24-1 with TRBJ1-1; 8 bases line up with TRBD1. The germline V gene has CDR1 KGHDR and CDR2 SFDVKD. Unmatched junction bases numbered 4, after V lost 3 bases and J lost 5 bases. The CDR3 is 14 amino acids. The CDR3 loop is CATSDTGGHTEAFF. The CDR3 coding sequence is TGTGCCACCAGTGATACAGGGGGTCATACTGAAGCTTTCTTT.

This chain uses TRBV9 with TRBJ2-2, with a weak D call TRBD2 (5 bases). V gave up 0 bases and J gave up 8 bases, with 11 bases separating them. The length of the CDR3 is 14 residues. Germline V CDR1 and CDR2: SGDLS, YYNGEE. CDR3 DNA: TGTGCCAGCAGCGTAGTCGGGGATTGGGGGGAGCTGTTTTTT. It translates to CASSVVGDWGELFF.

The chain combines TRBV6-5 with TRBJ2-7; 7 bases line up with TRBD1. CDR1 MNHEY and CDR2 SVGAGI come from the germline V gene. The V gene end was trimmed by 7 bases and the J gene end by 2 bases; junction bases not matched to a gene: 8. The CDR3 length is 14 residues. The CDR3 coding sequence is TGTGCCAGCACCCCGGGACAGCCTCCCTACGAGCAGTACGTC. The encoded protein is CASTPGQPPYEQYV.

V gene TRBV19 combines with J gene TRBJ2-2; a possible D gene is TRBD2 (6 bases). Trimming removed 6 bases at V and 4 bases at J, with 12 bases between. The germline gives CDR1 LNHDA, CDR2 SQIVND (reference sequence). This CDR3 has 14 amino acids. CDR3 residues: CASSEDGGTGELFF. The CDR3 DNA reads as TGTGCCAGTAGCGAGGACGGGGGCACCGGGGAGCTGTTTTTT.

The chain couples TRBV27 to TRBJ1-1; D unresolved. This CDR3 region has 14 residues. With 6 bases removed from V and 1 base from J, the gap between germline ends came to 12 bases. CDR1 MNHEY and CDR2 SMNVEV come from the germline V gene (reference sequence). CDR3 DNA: TGTGCCAGCAGGTCTGGGCAGCCGAACACTGAAGCTTTCTTT. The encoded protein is CASRSGQPNTEAFF.

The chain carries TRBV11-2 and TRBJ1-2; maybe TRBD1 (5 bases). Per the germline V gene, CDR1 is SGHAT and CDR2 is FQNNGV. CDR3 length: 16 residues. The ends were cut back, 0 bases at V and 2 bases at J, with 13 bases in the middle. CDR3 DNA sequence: TGTGCCAGCAGCTTAGATGGCAGGGCGGGGAACTATGGCTACACCTTC. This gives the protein CASSLDGRAGNYGYTF.

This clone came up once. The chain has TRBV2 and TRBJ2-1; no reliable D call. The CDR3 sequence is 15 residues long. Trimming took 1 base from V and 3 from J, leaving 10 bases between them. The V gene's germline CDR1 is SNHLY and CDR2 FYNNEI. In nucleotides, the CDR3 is TGTGCCAGCAGTGAAGAGAGGCCGATCTACAATGAGCAGTTCTTC. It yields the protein CASSEERPIYNEQFF.

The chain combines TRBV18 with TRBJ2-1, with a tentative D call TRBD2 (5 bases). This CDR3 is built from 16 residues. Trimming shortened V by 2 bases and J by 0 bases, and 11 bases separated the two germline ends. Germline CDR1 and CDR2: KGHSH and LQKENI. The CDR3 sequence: CASSPRRDSSYNEQFF. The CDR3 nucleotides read TGTGCCAGCTCACCAAGACGGGATAGCTCCTACAATGAGCAGTTCTTC.

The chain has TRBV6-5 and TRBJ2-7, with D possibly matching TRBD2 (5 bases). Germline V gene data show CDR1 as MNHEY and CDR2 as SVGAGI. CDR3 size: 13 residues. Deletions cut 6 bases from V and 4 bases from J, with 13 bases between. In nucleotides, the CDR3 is TGTGCCAGCAGCTTAGGGAGACTATACGAGCAGTACGTC. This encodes CASSLGRLYEQYV.

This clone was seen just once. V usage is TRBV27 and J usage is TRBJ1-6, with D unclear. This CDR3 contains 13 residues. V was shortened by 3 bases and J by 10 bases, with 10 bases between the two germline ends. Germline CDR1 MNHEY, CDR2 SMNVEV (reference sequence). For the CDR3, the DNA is TGTGCCAGCAGTTTGGTTCCTGGCTCACCCCTCCACTTT. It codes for CASSLVPGSPLHF.

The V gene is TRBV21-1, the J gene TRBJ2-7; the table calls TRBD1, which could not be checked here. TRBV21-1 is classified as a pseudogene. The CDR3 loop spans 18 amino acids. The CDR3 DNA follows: TGTGCCAGCAGCAAAACCGTAACAGGGAAAGTAGAAACCTACGAGCAGTACGTC. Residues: CASSKTVTGKVETYEQYV.

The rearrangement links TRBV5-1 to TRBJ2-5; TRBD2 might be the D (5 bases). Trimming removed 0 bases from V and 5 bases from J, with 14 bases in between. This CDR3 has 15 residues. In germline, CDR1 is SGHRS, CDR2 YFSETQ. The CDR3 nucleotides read TGCGCCAGCAGCTTGGACCCGGGGAGTATTGAGACCCAGTACTTC. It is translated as CASSLDPGSIETQYF. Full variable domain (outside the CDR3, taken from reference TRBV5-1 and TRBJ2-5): KAGVTQTPRYLIKTRGQQVTLSCSPISGHRSVSWYQQTPGQGLQFLFEYFSETQRNKGNFPGRFSGRQFSNSRSEMNVSTLELGDSALYLCASSLDPGSIETQYFGPGTRLLVL.

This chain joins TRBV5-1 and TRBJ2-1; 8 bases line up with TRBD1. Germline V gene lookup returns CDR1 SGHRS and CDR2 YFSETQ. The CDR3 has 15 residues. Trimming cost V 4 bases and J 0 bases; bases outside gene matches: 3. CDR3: CASSVQGGSYNEQFF. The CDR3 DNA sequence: TGCGCCAGCAGCGTACAGGGGGGCTCCTACAATGAGCAGTTCTTC.